This entry features one T cell receptor beta chain sequence. This entry comes from a study of STAT5B mutations in CD4+ large granular lymphocyte leukemia. On the study more broadly: Healthy donors showed HLA-associated enrichment of the CDR3 'QG' motif.

Buffy coats from healthy blood donors served as controls. Clones were read by immunoSEQ multiplex PCR, and TCRdb kept only the in-frame ones, dropping some. This sample has tens of thousands of clones, with 85% found just once. The specimen sequenced was CD4+ T cells from blood buffy coats. The sequence came from a human donor in good health.

The CDR3 bases are TGCGCCAGCAGCCCATACCTAGCGGGTAGCCACAATGAGCAGTTCTTC. Its translation is CASSPYLAGSHNEQFF. The chain recombines TRBV5-1 with TRBJ2-1; TRBD2 matches 8 bases. This CDR3 comprises 16 residues. V lost 4 bases and J lost 5; bases outside the gene matches: 11. Germline V gene sequence: CDR1 SGHRS, CDR2 YFSETQ.